The 13 T cell receptor beta chains given below trace back to one sample, sequenced in a study of T cells in Graves' hyperthyroidism and ophthalmopathy. Amplification of TCR beta CDR3 regions was performed using RNA transcripts as template. RT-PCR in the first round (using the HTBI primer set) targeted the TCR CDR3. Each CDR3 protein gets one entry after TCRdb re-called the multiplex PCR reads with MiXCR. The data contain about 130,000 distinct CDR3 sequences, more than 20% of them singletons. Sequenced input: blood. The receptors come from a woman in her 50s with Graves' hyperthyroidism that later progressed to Graves' ophthalmopathy.

This clonotype occurred a few times. J is TRBJ2-6 and V is TRBV19; no definite D call. V was cut by 6 bases and J by 0 bases, with 6 bases left in between. Germline V lookup: CDR1 LNHDA, CDR2 SQIVND (reference sequence). The CDR3 has 14 amino acids. The CDR3, as DNA: TGTGCCAGTAGAGTGAGCTCTGGGGCCAACGTCCTGACTTTC. Its protein product is CASRVSSGANVLTF.

In this sample, this clonotype turned up many times. This sequence joins TRBV2 and TRBJ2-1; D might be TRBD1 or TRBD2, each matching 5 bases. Looked up from germline, CDR1 is SNHLY and CDR2 is FYNNEI. V was clipped by 7 bases and J by 8 bases, with 12 bases between them. This CDR3 is built from 12 residues. Here the CDR3 reads CASTRDAYEQFF. The CDR3 region has the DNA TGTGCCAGCACGAGGGACGCCTATGAGCAGTTCTTC.

This clonotype has ten or more counts. Germline and junction disagree at one end, which may indicate a read error. The chain uses TRBV28 and TRBJ1-1; weak D call: TRBD1 (6 bases). Germline CDR1 MDHEN, CDR2 SYDVKM. CDR3 length: 16 amino acids. CDR3 residues: CASSLAGHFPQAEAFF. CDR3 sequence (DNA): TGTGCCAGCAGTCTGGCGGGACATTTCCCACAGGCTGAGGCTTTCTTT.

The chain links TRBV5-1 to TRBJ2-2, with TRBD2 matching 10 bases. The CDR3 spans 16 residues. Per germline, CDR1 SGHRS and CDR2 YFSETQ. Germline trimming cut 3 bases from V and 2 bases from J; bases unmatched to any gene: 4. The CDR3 protein is CASSSGLAVNTGELFF. The CDR3 bases are TGCGCCAGCAGCTCCGGACTAGCGGTAAACACCGGGGAGCTGTTTTTT. Filled out from reference TRBV5-1 and TRBJ2-2, the complete variable domain reads KAGVTQTPRYLIKTRGQQVTLSCSPISGHRSVSWYQQTPGQGLQFLFEYFSETQRNKGNFPGRFSGRQFSNSRSEMNVSTLELGDSALYLCASSSGLAVNTGELFFGEGSRLTVL.

J is TRBJ1-2 and V is TRBV30; D is unclear. CDR3 length equals 15 residues. Germline V gene lookup returns CDR1 GTSNPN and CDR2 SVGIG (reference sequence). The V end lost 1 base, the J end lost 4 bases, and 16 bases lay between the germline ends. Written as DNA, the CDR3 is TGTGCCTGGAGTGGAAGCGTGATAGCAGGCTATGGCTACACCTTC. It yields the protein CAWSGSVIAGYGYTF.

The genes are TRBV28 and TRBJ1-4; D is possibly TRBD1 (5 bases). CDR1 is MDHEN and CDR2 is SYDVKM in the germline V gene. The V end lost 1 base, the J end lost 0 bases, and 18 bases lay between the germline ends. This CDR3 is 19 amino acids long. CDR3 loop: CASSLSRRWGETTNEKLFF. The CDR3 DNA is TGTGCCAGCAGTTTATCTCGTCGGTGGGGGGAAACAACTAATGAAAAACTGTTTTTT.

There are many counts of this clonotype. V gene TRBV28 combines with J gene TRBJ2-5; TRBD2 agrees at 13 bases. J gave up 5 bases and V 5 bases, and 17 bases lay outside the gene matches. The CDR3 is 19 residues long. The germline V gene encodes CDR1 MDHEN and CDR2 SYDVKM. CDR3 in amino acids: CASSPTVTSGRGYGETQYF. CDR3 DNA: TGTGCCAGCAGTCCAACCGTTACTAGCGGGAGGGGTTACGGGGAGACCCAGTACTTC.

The table lists this clonotype with many counts. The chain joins TRBV20-1 to TRBJ1-5; TRBD1 might be the D (5 bases). The CDR3 has 13 amino acids. CDR1 and CDR2 from the germline V gene are DFQATT and SNEGSKA (reference sequence). Trimming removed 3 bases at V and 7 bases at J, with 13 bases between. The CDR3 loop reads CSASGGTKQPQHF. The DNA for the CDR3 is TGCAGTGCTAGCGGTGGGACTAAACAGCCCCAGCATTTT.

CDR3 region: CASSDTSSIGEQFF. CDR3 sequence (DNA): TGTGCCAGCAGCGACACGTCGTCTATAGGCGAGCAGTTCTTC. The rearrangement links TRBV2 to TRBJ2-1; no definite D call. With 6 bases removed from V and 10 bases from J, the gap between germline ends came to 19 bases. From germline, CDR1 is SNHLY and CDR2 FYNNEI. The CDR3 consists of 14 residues.

This clonotype was counted ten times or more. The chain uses TRBV7-2 and TRBJ1-2; D ambiguous. CDR1 and CDR2 (germline): SGHTA, FQGNSA. V was trimmed by 4 bases and J by 0 bases, leaving 12 bases between them. The CDR3 has 15 residues. The CDR3 is CASSSWTVTNYGYTF. CDR3 bases: TGTGCCAGCAGCTCCTGGACGGTAACTAACTATGGCTACACCTTC.

V usage is TRBV30 and J usage is TRBJ2-2, with D hard to call. CDR3 length: 13 residues. The V and J ends lost 4 bases and 2 bases respectively, with 8 bases between them. The germline V gene has CDR1 GTSNPN and CDR2 SVGIG (reference sequence). Here the CDR3 reads CAWTNDNTGELFF. The CDR3 nucleotides read TGTGCCTGGACGAACGATAACACCGGGGAGCTGTTTTTT. Filled out from reference TRBV30 and TRBJ2-2, the complete variable domain reads SQTIHQWPATLVQPVGSPLSLECTVEGTSNPNLYWYRQAAGRGLQLLFYSVGIGQISSEVPQNLSASRPQDRQFILSSKKLLLSDSGFYLCAWTNDNTGELFFGEGSRLTVL.

The CDR3 DNA reads as TGTGCCGTCCTAGCGGGAGGAAACGAGCAGTACTTC. Amino acids: CAVLAGGNEQYF. The rearrangement links TRBV28 to TRBJ2-7; TRBD2 agrees at 11 bases. V was clipped by 11 bases and J by 5 bases; unmatched bases: 5. The germline V gene has CDR1 MDHEN and CDR2 SYDVKM. This CDR3 is 12 amino acids long.

Worth noting for this clonotype: A read error is possible here, since a much larger clone lies one base away. The V and J genes are TRBV3-1 and TRBJ1-6; TRBD1 matches at 7 bases. CDR1 is LGHDT, CDR2 YNNKEL, per germline (reference sequence). The trim removed 3 bases at V and 10 bases at J, leaving 12 bases unmatched. This CDR3 is built from 16 residues. CDR3 bases: TGTGCCAGCAGCCACCAGGGAGGGGGCAGAAGATCACCCCTCCACTTT. As protein: CASSHQGGGRRSPLHF.